This T cell receptor beta chain was retrieved from a study of CD8 T cell repertoires and HIV-1 epitope variants. Clones were sequenced by immunoSEQ multiplex PCR, and TCRdb holds only the in-frame ones, with some missing. Of more than 3,500 clones in the sample, around two thirds were seen once. A remark on this clone: What it binds is unknown.

In germline, CDR1 is SGHTS, CDR2 YDEGEE. V lost 5 bases and J lost 1, with 12 bases in between. The CDR3 has 14 amino acids. Findings and caveats of the study: Nine or ten antigen-specific TCR beta clonotypes were found; six seemed cross-reactive to variants.

The chain is built from TRBV5-8 and TRBJ1-1; D is perhaps TRBD1 (5 bases). This TCR derives from a male donor with HIV. The material sequenced was cultured CD8+ T cells derived from PBMCs. The CDR3, as DNA: TGTGCCAGCAGTGGGGGGACTTCGAACACTGAAGCTTTCTTT. Translated, it gives CASSGGTSNTEAFF.